The rows below give T cell receptor beta chains drawn from one sample of a study of CD8 T cells in Susac syndrome. Using its own MiXCR run on the immunoSEQ multiplex PCR reads, TCRdb lists one record per CDR3 protein. The sample contains around 130,000 distinct CDR3 sequences, 90% to 95% of which appear only once. The sequenced sample consisted of CD4+ T cells from PBMCs. The source of these receptors is a human donor in good health. The CDR3 runs from the conserved cysteine through the conserved F or W. D genes are given only for firm matches. Not every row has a clone size; where given, it reads once, few, many or a size class.

clone_size	d_call	v_call	j_call	cdr3_nt	cdr3_aa
-	TRBD2	TRBV28	TRBJ2-5	TGTGCCAGCAGTTCCTCCGGGACTAGCGGAGAGACCCAGTACTTC	CASSSSGTSGETQYF
-	TRBD1	TRBV27	TRBJ2-6	TGTGCCAGCAGTCTCAAGACAGGGAAACGCTCTGGGGCCAACGTCCTGACTTTC	CASSLKTGKRSGANVLTF
-	-	TRBV12-3/TRBV12-4	TRBJ2-1	TGTGCCAGCAGTTTTCGGAACCAGCAGTTCTTC	CASSFRNQQFF
-	-	TRBV27	TRBJ2-7	TGTGCCAGCAGTTTCCTCTCCCCGGGACACCGAACCTACGAGCAGTACTTC	CASSFLSPGHRTYEQYF
-	TRBD1	TRBV4-2	TRBJ2-3	TGTGCCAGCAGCCCCCTGGGACAGGGGGCAGATACGCAGTATTTT	CASSPLGQGADTQYF
-	-	TRBV28	TRBJ1-2	TGTGCCAGCAGCTCCGGCCGGAACTATGGCTACACCTTC	CASSSGRNYGYTF
-	TRBD2	TRBV3-1	TRBJ2-1	TGTGCCAGCAGCCAAGGCGCTAGCGGGAGCGGCGATGAGCAGTTCTTC	CASSQGASGSGDEQFF
few	-	TRBV19	TRBJ2-1	TGTGCCAGTAGTGTTTACAATGAGCAGTTCTTC	CASSVYNEQFF
-	-	TRBV24-1	TRBJ2-5	TGTGCCACCAGTGAACCGACAGAGCTCCAAGAGACCCAGTACTTC	CATSEPTELQETQYF
-	TRBD1	TRBV6-5	TRBJ2-6	TGTGCCAGCAGGACAGGGAACTCTGGGGCCAACGTCCTGACTTTC	CASRTGNSGANVLTF
-	TRBD1	TRBV19	TRBJ1-1	TGTGCCAGTAGTACCACAGGGGACACTGAAGCTTTCTTT	CASSTTGDTEAFF
-	-	TRBV7-9	TRBJ2-7	TGTGCCACATCTGGGGGCAGGTCCTACGAGCAGTACTTC	CATSGGRSYEQYF
-	-	TRBV3-1	TRBJ2-2	TGTGCCAGCAGCCACTCGCCCGGGGAGCTGTTTTTT	CASSHSPGELFF
once	-	TRBV11-1	TRBJ2-6	TGTGCCAGCAGGGGAGACCCGCCTGGGGCCAACGTCCTGACTTTC	CASRGDPPGANVLTF
-	-	TRBV14	TRBJ2-2	TGTGCCAGCAGCCAATTTGGGTCCGGGGAGCTGTTTTTT	CASSQFGSGELFF
-	-	TRBV2	TRBJ1-5	TGTGCCAGCAGTCCTGACAGGTTGGACAATCAGCCCCAGCATTTT	CASSPDRLDNQPQHF
-	-	TRBV5-1	TRBJ1-5	TGCGCCAGCAGCTTGGATGGGGGCGGGTATCAGCCCCAGCATTTT	CASSLDGGGYQPQHF
-	-	TRBV5-4	TRBJ2-7	TGTGCCAGCAGCTTGGCCGGGAGAAAGAACGAGCAGTACTTC	CASSLAGRKNEQYF
-	-	TRBV20-1	TRBJ2-7	TGCAGTGCTTACGAGCGGAGGAGCTCCTACGAGCAGTACTTC	CSAYERRSSYEQYF
-	TRBD2	TRBV29-1	TRBJ2-1	TGCAGCGTTGGAAGGGGAGGGTACGATGAGCAGTTCTTC	CSVGRGGYDEQFF
-	-	TRBV19	TRBJ1-5	TGTGCCAGTAGTATAGGGATAGGGCCCCAGCATTTT	CASSIGIGPQHF
-	TRBD2	TRBV15	TRBJ2-5	TGTGCCACCAGCCTCCTGGGACTAGCGGTCCAAGAGACCCAGTACTTC	CATSLLGLAVQETQYF
-	-	TRBV5-1	TRBJ1-2	TGCGCCAGCAGCCTAGGAGGGGCGCGCGGCTATGGCTACACCTTC	CASSLGGARGYGYTF
-	TRBD2	TRBV15	TRBJ2-4	TGTGCCACCAGCAGAGGCCCACTAGCGGCCAAAAACATTCAGTACTTC	CATSRGPLAAKNIQYF
-	TRBD2	TRBV20-1	TRBJ2-7	TGCAGTGCTAGTAGAGCGGGAGTTTACGAGCAGTACTTC	CSASRAGVYEQYF
-	-	TRBV5-6	TRBJ2-5	TGTGCCAGCAGCGACAGGACAGTCGAAGAGACCCAGTACTTC	CASSDRTVEETQYF
-	TRBD2	TRBV7-2	TRBJ2-7	TGTGCCAGCAGCCAGGACCGGGAGGGAAGGTCCTACGAGCAGTACTTC	CASSQDREGRSYEQYF
-	-	TRBV12-3/TRBV12-4	TRBJ2-2	TGTGCCAGCAGTTTACAGGGCACCGGGGAGCTGTTTTTT	CASSLQGTGELFF
-	TRBD2	TRBV11-2	TRBJ2-7	TGTGCCAGCAGCCCCGGGACTAGCGGGAGAGGCTCCTACGAGCAGTACTTC	CASSPGTSGRGSYEQYF
-	-	TRBV24-1	TRBJ2-3	TGTGCCACCAGTGATACTGAGGCTAGCACAGATACGCAGTATTTT	CATSDTEASTDTQYF
-	TRBD1	TRBV19	TRBJ2-7	TGTGCCAGTAGCCGACAGGGGAGCGCCTCCTACGAGCAGTACTTC	CASSRQGSASYEQYF
-	TRBD1	TRBV20-1	TRBJ2-7	TGCAGTGCTAGAGTCACAGGGGGTACGTACGAGCAGTACTTC	CSARVTGGTYEQYF
-	-	TRBV2	TRBJ2-7	TGTGCCAGCAGTGCTTTGGCTAGCGTAGTCTACGAGCAGTACTTC	CASSALASVVYEQYF
-	TRBD2	TRBV3-1	TRBJ2-7	TGTGCCAGCAGCCAAGCGGGGGGGGACGAGCAGTACTTC	CASSQAGGDEQYF
-	-	TRBV19	TRBJ1-1	TGTGCCAGTAGTAGCCAACGGGGCAGCACTGAAGCTTTCTTT	CASSSQRGSTEAFF
once	TRBD1	TRBV29-1	TRBJ1-4	TGCAGCGCGGGACAGGGTACTACAACTAATGAAAAACTGTTTTTT	CSAGQGTTTNEKLFF
-	-	TRBV29-1	TRBJ1-2	TGCAGCGCAGACAGATACTATGGCTACACCTTC	CSADRYYGYTF
-	-	TRBV10-3	TRBJ2-3	TGTGCCATCAGTGAGGGGTTGACCTCAGATACGCAGTATTTT	CAISEGLTSDTQYF
-	-	TRBV5-4	TRBJ2-7	TGTGCCAGCAGCTTGGATTTTGGGTACGAGCAGTACTTC	CASSLDFGYEQYF
-	-	TRBV28	TRBJ1-4	TGTGCCAGCAGAGCCGGGACGGTTAATGAAAAACTGTTTTTT	CASRAGTVNEKLFF
-	TRBD2	TRBV29-1	TRBJ2-5	TGCAGCGTTGAAGGGCCGGGACTAGCGGGTCAAGAGACCCAGTACTTC	CSVEGPGLAGQETQYF
-	-	TRBV18	TRBJ2-1	TGTGCCAGCTCACCTGCTGTCGTAACACTTCACCATGAGCAGTTCTTC	CASSPAVVTLHHEQFF
few	-	TRBV18	TRBJ1-1	TGTGCCAGCTCACCTCAGGGATTGAACACTGAAGCTTTCTTT	CASSPQGLNTEAFF
-	TRBD2	TRBV28	TRBJ2-3	TGTGCCAGCAGGACCCCTTCGGGGGGATTGGCAGATACGCAGTATTTT	CASRTPSGGLADTQYF
few	-	TRBV28	TRBJ2-7	TGTGCCAGCAGTTTGCGACCCAGCTACGAGCAGTACTTC	CASSLRPSYEQYF
-	-	TRBV5-1	TRBJ2-2	TGCGCCAGCAGCTCTACAAGGGACGGGGAGCTGTTTTTT	CASSSTRDGELFF
-	-	TRBV18	TRBJ1-3	TGTGCCAGCTCGCAGCAGAACTCTGGAAACACCATATATTTT	CASSQQNSGNTIYF